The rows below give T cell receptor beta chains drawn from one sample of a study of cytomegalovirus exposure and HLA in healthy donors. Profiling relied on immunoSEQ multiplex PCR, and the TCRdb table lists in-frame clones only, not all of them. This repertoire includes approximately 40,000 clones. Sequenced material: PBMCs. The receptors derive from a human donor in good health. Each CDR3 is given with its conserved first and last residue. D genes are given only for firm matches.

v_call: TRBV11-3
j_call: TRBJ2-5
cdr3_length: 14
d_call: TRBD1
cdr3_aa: CASSLSGQQETQYF
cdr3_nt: TGTGCCAGCAGCTTATCGGGACAGCAAGAGACCCAGTACTTC

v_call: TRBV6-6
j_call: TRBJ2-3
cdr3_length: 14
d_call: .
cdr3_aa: CASRGGQYTDTQYF
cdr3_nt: TGTGCCAGCAGGGGTGGACAGTACACAGATACGCAGTATTTT

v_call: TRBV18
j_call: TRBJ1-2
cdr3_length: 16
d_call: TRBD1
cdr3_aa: CASSEYRPTGEYGYTF
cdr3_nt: TGTGCCAGCTCAGAGTACCGCCCGACAGGGGAATATGGCTACACCTTC

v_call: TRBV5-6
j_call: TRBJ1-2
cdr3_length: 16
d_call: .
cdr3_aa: CASSLAGEGLGYGYTF
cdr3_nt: TGTGCCAGCAGCTTGGCCGGGGAGGGGCTGGGCTATGGCTACACCTTC

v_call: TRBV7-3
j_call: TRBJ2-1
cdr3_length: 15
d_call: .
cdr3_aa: CASSQNPPRANEQFF
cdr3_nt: TGTGCCAGCAGCCAAAACCCCCCCAGGGCCAATGAGCAGTTCTTC

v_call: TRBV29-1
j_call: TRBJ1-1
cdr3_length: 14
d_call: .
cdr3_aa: CSVDPRGAGTEDFF
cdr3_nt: TGCAGCGTTGATCCCAGGGGAGCTGGCACTGAAGATTTCTTT

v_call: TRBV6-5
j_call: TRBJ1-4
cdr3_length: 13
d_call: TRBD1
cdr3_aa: CASRQGDNEKLFF
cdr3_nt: TGTGCCAGCAGACAGGGGGATAATGAAAAACTGTTTTTT

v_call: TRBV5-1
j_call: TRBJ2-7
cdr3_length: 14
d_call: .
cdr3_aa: CASSFGGLSYEQYF
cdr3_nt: TGCGCCAGCAGCTTCGGAGGGTTGAGCTACGAGCAGTACTTC

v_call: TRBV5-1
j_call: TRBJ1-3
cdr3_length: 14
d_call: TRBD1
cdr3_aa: CASSWAGQGDTIYF
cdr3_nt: TGCGCCAGCAGCTGGGCGGGACAGGGAGACACCATATATTTT

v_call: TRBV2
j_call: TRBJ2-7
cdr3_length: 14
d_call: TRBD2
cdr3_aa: CASSFGLDSSEQYF
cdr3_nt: TGTGCCAGCAGTTTCGGACTAGATTCCTCCGAGCAGTACTTC

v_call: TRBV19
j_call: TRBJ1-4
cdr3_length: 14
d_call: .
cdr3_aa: CASSPGEVGEKLFF
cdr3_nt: TGTGCCAGTAGTCCTGGGGAGGTGGGAGAAAAACTGTTTTTT

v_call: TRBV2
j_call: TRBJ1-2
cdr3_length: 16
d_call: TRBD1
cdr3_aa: CASSESLLQGDDGYTF
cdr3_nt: TGTGCCAGCAGTGAATCTTTATTACAGGGGGACGATGGCTACACCTTC

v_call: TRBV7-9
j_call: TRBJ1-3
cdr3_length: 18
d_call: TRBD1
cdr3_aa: CASSLAGGDRPSGNTIYF
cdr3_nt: TGTGCCAGCAGCTTAGCCGGGGGGGACAGACCCTCTGGAAACACCATATATTTT

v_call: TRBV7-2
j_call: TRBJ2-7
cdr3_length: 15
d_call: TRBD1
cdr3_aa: CASSLGQGETYEQYF
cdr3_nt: TGTGCCAGCAGCCTCGGACAGGGAGAAACCTACGAGCAGTACTTC

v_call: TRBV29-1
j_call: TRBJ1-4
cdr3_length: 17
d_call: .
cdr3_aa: CSAPEGVVGATNEKLFF
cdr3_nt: TGCAGCGCCCCCGAAGGAGTGGTTGGAGCGACTAATGAAAAACTGTTTTTT

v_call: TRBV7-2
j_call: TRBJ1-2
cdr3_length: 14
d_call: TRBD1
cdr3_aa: CASSILTGIDGYTF
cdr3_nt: TGTGCCAGCAGCATACTGACAGGGATTGATGGCTACACCTTC

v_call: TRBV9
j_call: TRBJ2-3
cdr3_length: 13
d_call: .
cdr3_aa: CASSELTGDTQYF
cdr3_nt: TGTGCCAGCAGCGAGTTAACTGGAGATACGCAGTATTTT

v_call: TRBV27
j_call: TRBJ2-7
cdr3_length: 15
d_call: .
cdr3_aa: CASRLGQNPSYEQYF
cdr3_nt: TGTGCCAGCAGGTTGGGACAAAATCCCTCCTACGAGCAGTACTTC

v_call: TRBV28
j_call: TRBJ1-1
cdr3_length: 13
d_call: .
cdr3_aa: CASRGRVGTEAFF
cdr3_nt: TGTGCCAGCAGAGGCAGGGTAGGGACTGAAGCTTTCTTT

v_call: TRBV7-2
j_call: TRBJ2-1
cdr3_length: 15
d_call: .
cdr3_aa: CASSPRYSQNNEQFF
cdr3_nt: TGTGCCAGCAGCCCTAGATACTCTCAGAACAATGAGCAGTTCTTC